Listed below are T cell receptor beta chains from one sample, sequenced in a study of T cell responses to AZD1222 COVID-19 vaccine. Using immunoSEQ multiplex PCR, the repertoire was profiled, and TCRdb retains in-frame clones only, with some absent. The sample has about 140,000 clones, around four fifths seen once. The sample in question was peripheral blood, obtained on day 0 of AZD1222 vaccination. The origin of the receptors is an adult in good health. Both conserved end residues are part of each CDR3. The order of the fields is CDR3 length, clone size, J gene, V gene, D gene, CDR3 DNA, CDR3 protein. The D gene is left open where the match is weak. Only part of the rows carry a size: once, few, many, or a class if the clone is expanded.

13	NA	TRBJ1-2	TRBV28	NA	TGTGCCAGCACCCCGCAAGGGGTCTATGGCTACACCTTC	CASTPQGVYGYTF
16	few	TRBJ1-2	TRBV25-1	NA	TGTGCCAGCAGTGAATTATTCGACCGATTAGGCTATGGCTACACCTTC	CASSELFDRLGYGYTF
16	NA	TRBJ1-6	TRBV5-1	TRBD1	TGCGCCAGCAGCTTGGGACAGGGGACACCCAATTCACCCCTCCACTTT	CASSLGQGTPNSPLHF
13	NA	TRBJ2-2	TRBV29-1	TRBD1	TGCAGCGTCACCCGGGACAGGGGGGGGGAGCTGTTTTTT	CSVTRDRGGELFF
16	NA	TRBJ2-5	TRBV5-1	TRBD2	TGCGCCAGCAGGAGCAGGACTAGCGGGGGGGAAGAGACCCAGTACTTC	CASRSRTSGGEETQYF
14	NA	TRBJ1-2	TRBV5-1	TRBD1	TGCGCCAGCAGCTCCCGGACAGGGGCTGATGGCTACACCTTC	CASSSRTGADGYTF
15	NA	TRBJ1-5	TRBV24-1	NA	TGTGCCACCAGTCAGGCGGGCCGGACTGATCAGCCCCAGCATTTT	CATSQAGRTDQPQHF
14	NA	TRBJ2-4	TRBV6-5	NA	TGTGCCAGCAGGACAGACTTAGCCAAAAACATTCAGTACTTC	CASRTDLAKNIQYF
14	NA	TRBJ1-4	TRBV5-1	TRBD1	TGCGCCAGCAGCTCGGGACAGACCGCTCAAAAACTGTTTTTT	CASSSGQTAQKLFF
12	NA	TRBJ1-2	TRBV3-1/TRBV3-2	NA	TGTGCCAGCAGCCAGGACAACTATGGCTACACCTTC	CASSQDNYGYTF
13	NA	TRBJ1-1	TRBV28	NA	TGTGCCAGCACTCGAAGGGGGAACACTGAAGCTTTCTTT	CASTRRGNTEAFF
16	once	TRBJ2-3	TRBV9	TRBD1	TGTGCCAGCAGCACCCGACAGGGGGGATCGGGAGATACGCAGTATTTT	CASSTRQGGSGDTQYF
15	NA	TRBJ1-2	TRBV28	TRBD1	TGTGCCAGCAGTTTCGGAGGACAGGGGTTTAAAGGCTACACCTTC	CASSFGGQGFKGYTF
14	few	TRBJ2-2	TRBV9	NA	TGTGCCAGCAGCGTGCAGGTATTCACCGGGGAGCTGTTTTTT	CASSVQVFTGELFF
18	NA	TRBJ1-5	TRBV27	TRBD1	TGTGCCAGCAGTTTAAGGGGGCGATCTGGATTTAGCAATCAGCCCCAGCATTTT	CASSLRGRSGFSNQPQHF
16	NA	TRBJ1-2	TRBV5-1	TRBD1	TGCGCCAGCAGCTTGTCGGCGGACAGGCCCAACTATGGCTACACCTTC	CASSLSADRPNYGYTF
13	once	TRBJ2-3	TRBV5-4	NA	TGTGCCAGCAGCTTGGCGGGTTTTGAGTCGCAGTATTTT	CASSLAGFESQYF
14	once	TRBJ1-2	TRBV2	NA	TGTGCCAGGAAGGAGACGGGCCCCAGGGATGGCTACACCTTC	CARKETGPRDGYTF
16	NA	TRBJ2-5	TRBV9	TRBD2	TGTGCCAGCAGCGTAGGCGGTAGCGGGGTGGAAGAGACCCAGTACTTC	CASSVGGSGVEETQYF
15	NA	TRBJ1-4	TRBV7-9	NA	TGTGCCAGCACCGGGCTGGGCAGGGACGGGGAAAAACTGTTTTTT	CASTGLGRDGEKLFF
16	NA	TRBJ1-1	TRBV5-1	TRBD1	TGCGCCAGCAGCTCGCCAACAGGGGCGCCGGGGACTGAAGCTTTCTTT	CASSSPTGAPGTEAFF
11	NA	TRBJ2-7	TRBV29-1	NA	TGCAGCGTTGAAGTGACCTACGAGCAGTACTTC	CSVEVTYEQYF
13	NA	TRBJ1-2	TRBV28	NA	TGTGCCAGCAGCCATGACAGGTCCTATGGCTACACCTTC	CASSHDRSYGYTF
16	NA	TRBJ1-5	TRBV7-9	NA	TGTGCCAGCAGCTTCCGCGCCGGGCCTTTGGCTCAGCCCCAGCATTTT	CASSFRAGPLAQPQHF
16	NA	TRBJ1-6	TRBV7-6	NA	TGTGCCAGCAGCTTAGCGCTGGGCAGGGACAATTCACCCCTCCACTTT	CASSLALGRDNSPLHF
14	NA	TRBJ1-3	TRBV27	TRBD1	TGTGCCAGCCGCCCGACAGGGTCTGGAAACACCATATATTTT	CASRPTGSGNTIYF
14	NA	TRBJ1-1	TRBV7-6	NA	TGTGCCAGCAGCTTGGGAGGAGTGAACACTGAAGCTTTCTTT	CASSLGGVNTEAFF
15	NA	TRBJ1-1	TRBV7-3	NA	TGTGCCAGCAGCCGCTCGGGAGGGGCGGGTACTGAAGCTTTCTTT	CASSRSGGAGTEAFF
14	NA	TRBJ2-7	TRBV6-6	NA	TGTGCCAGCACACAAACAGGGGGGGCCTACGAGCAGTACTTC	CASTQTGGAYEQYF
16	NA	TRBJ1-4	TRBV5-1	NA	TGCGCCAGCAGCTTGGAACCCCTGACGACTAATGAAAAACTGTTTTTT	CASSLEPLTTNEKLFF
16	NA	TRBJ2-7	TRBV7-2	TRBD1	TGTGCCAGCAGCATTATACCGGGACAGGGTGTTCACGAGCAGTACTTC	CASSIIPGQGVHEQYF
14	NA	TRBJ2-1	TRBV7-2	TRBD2	TGTGCCAGCAGAAAAAGCGGGGGGGCTAATGAGCAGTTCTTC	CASRKSGGANEQFF
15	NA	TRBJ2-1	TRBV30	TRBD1	TGTGCCTGGAGGGGTCGGGACAGGGCTGTCAATGAGCAGTTCTTC	CAWRGRDRAVNEQFF
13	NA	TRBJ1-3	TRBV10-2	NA	TGCGCCAGCACGGAGAGCTCTGGAAACACCATATATTTT	CASTESSGNTIYF
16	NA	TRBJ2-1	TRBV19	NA	TGTGCCAGTAGCATAGGGGGGGTAGTGCTCTACAATGAGCAGTTCTTC	CASSIGGVVLYNEQFF
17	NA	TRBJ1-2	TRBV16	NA	TGTGCCAGCAGCCCTTCCCACGCGACAGGAGGATACTATGGCTACACCTTC	CASSPSHATGGYYGYTF
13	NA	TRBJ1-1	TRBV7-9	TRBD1	TGTGCCAGCAGTACAACAGGGGACACTGAAGCTTTCTTT	CASSTTGDTEAFF
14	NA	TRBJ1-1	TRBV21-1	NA	TGTGCCAGCAGCAAAGAACCGCGGAACACTGAAGCTTTCTTT	CASSKEPRNTEAFF
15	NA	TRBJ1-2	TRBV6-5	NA	TGTGCCAGCAGTACCGGGACGGGAGGCAACTATGGCTACACCTTC	CASSTGTGGNYGYTF
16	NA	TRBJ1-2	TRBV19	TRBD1	TGTGCCAGTAGCCCGGACAGGGGCCGCCTTCCCTATGGCTACACCTTC	CASSPDRGRLPYGYTF
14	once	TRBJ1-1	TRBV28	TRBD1	TGTGCCAGCAAGAGACAGGGGTTTAACACTGAAGCTTTCTTT	CASKRQGFNTEAFF
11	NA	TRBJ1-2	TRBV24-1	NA	TGTGCCACGAAGGACAGCACCGGCTACACCTTC	CATKDSTGYTF
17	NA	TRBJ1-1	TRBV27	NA	TGTGCCAGCACCCCGTGGGGGCCCGGAGAACCTAACACTGAAGCTTTCTTT	CASTPWGPGEPNTEAFF
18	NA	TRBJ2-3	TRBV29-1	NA	TGCAGCGTCCCAGGCTGGGGGAACAAAAATGCGGTCGCAGATACGCAGTATTTT	CSVPGWGNKNAVADTQYF
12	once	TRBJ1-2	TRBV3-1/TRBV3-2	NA	TGTGCCAGCAGCCAACTTAACTATGGCTACACCTTC	CASSQLNYGYTF
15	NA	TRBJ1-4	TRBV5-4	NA	TGTGCCAGCAGCTTGGGCGAGGGCGGTGGTGAAAAACTGTTTTTT	CASSLGEGGGEKLFF
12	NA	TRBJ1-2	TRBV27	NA	TGTGCCAGCAGATTAAACAGGGATGGCTACACCTTC	CASRLNRDGYTF
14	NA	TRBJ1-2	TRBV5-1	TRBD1	TGCGCCAGCAGGGAGGAGGACAGGGTATTCCCCTACACCTTC	CASREEDRVFPYTF
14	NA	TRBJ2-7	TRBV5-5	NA	TGTGCCAGCAGCTTGGTCGGGGGCCCCTACGAGCAGTACTTC	CASSLVGGPYEQYF
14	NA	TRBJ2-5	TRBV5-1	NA	TGCGCCAGCAGCTTGGGGCCAGGAGAAGAGACCCAGTACTTC	CASSLGPGEETQYF
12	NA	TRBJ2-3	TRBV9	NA	TGTGCCAGCAGCGCCCTCCAGGGTCCGCAGTATTTT	CASSALQGPQYF
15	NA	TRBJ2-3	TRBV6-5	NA	TGTGCCAGCAGTTACTCTAGCGGAAGCACAGATACGCAGTATTTT	CASSYSSGSTDTQYF